This TCR beta chain was documented in a study of OX40 agonist ivuxolimab in advanced cancers. About this clone itself: What it binds is unknown.

Autoimmune disease history or systemic immunosuppression was exclusionary. Overall study results and limits: Not determined was the antigen specificity of the expanded peripheral T cells.

This CDR3 spans 14 amino acids. Germline V lookup: CDR1 SGHDT, CDR2 YYEEEE. V lost 3 bases and J 3 bases, leaving 12 bases between the germline ends. Only in-frame clones appear in the TCRdb table, and some are missing; sequencing was by immunoSEQ multiplex PCR. In the table there are about 46,000 clones, 82% of which are singletons. The chain carries TRBV5-6 and TRBJ1-2; D possibly corresponds to TRBD1 (5 bases). This TCR derives from an adult with an advanced solid tumor such as melanoma, head and neck, liver or kidney cancer. The material was CD4+ or CD8+ T cells sorted from blood, obtained in a trial of the OX40 agonist ivuxolimab. The DNA for the CDR3 is TGTGCCAGCAGCTCTCGGGACGGCTACTATGGCTACACCTTC. Its protein product is CASSSRDGYYGYTF.